These 4 T cell receptor beta chains came from one sample sequenced in a study of hypomethylating agent response in myelodysplastic syndrome (dated by TCRdb to the early 2020s). The library was generated by the immunoSEQ multiplex PCR assay. TCRdb took this table from immuneACCESS and kept in-frame rearrangements with V and J called. Such tables lack part of the clones; where checked against another copy, unresolved V genes explain under half of the gap, and the rest is unexplained. Within this sample are several thousand clones, with around 87% of them counted one time only. Approximately 16% of the sample rests with the top ten. This material consisted of bone marrow, taken before or after starting hypomethylating agent treatment for myelodysplastic syndrome (not recorded which). All receptors come from a human donor with myelodysplastic syndrome.

The V gene is TRBV4-3, the J gene TRBJ2-2, with 8 positions matching TRBD2. The germline gives CDR1 LGHNA, CDR2 YSLEER. The J segment lost 2 bases and the V segment lost 1 base, leaving 6 bases of the junction unmatched. CDR3 size: 17 residues. The CDR3 DNA reads TGCGCCAGCAGCCAAGGCAGCGGGGGCCGAAACACCGGGGAGCTGTTTTTT. Amino acids: CASSQGSGGRNTGELFF.

V usage is TRBV27 and J usage is TRBJ1-5, with D unclear. V dropped 5 bases and J dropped 0 bases, with 5 bases sitting between them. Germline CDR1 MNHEY, CDR2 SMNVEV (reference sequence). There are 13 residues in the CDR3. CDR3 coding DNA: TGTGCCAGCAGTAGGGATAGCAATCAGCCCCAGCATTTT. Amino acids: CASSRDSNQPQHF.

V usage is TRBV4-3 and J usage is TRBJ2-5, with 9 positions matching TRBD1. There are 15 residues in the CDR3. V shed 4 bases, J shed 2 bases, and the junction held 5 bases outside the gene matches. Germline loops: CDR1 LGHNA, CDR2 YSLEER. CDR3 sequence reads: CASSRTGVAQETQYF. For the CDR3, the DNA is TGCGCCAGCAGCCGGACAGGGGTGGCTCAAGAGACCCAGTACTTC.

This chain uses TRBV11-2 with TRBJ2-2; TRBD2 might be the D (6 bases). Trimming shortened V by 5 bases and J by 6 bases, and 10 bases separated the two germline ends. The CDR3 totals 13 residues. Germline V CDR1 and CDR2: SGHAT, FQNNGV. Here the CDR3 reads CASSPGDPGELFF. DNA for the CDR3: TGTGCCAGCAGCCCGGGGGACCCCGGGGAGCTGTTTTTT.